The rows below give T cell receptor beta chains drawn from one sample of a study of blood T cell repertoires in COVID-19. Libraries were prepared by immunoSEQ multiplex PCR; TCRdb keeps only in-frame clonotypes and omits some of them. The table lists around 130,000 clones, approximately 81% of them singletons. The sequencing sample was made of peripheral blood. The receptors stem from a man in his sixties with acute or convalescent COVID-19. Each CDR3 is given with its conserved first and last residue. A D gene is named only where the DNA matches it firmly. The size of a clone is reported for some rows only, either as once, few or many, or as a class for expanded clones.

j_call | clone_size | v_call | d_call | cdr3_length | cdr3_nt | cdr3_aa
TRBJ1-2 | . | TRBV5-1 | TRBD1 | 16 | TGCGCCAGCAGCACCGGGACAGGGGGCGAGATCTATGGCTACACCTTC | CASSTGTGGEIYGYTF
TRBJ2-5 | . | TRBV12-3/TRBV12-4 | . | 13 | TGTGCCAGCAGCAGAGGGCCCCGGGAGACCCAGTACTTC | CASSRGPRETQYF
TRBJ2-1 | . | TRBV5-4 | TRBD1 | 16 | TGTGCCAGCAGCTCACCCGGGACAGGGGGGATGTATGAGCAGTTCTTC | CASSSPGTGGMYEQFF
TRBJ2-3 | . | TRBV7-9 | . | 14 | TGTGCCAGCAGCCCTGTCGCGGACACAGATACGCAGTATTTT | CASSPVADTDTQYF
TRBJ1-1 | . | TRBV5-6 | TRBD1 | 14 | TGTGCCAGCAGCAGGGACAGGGCCGCGGGTGAAGCTTTCTTT | CASSRDRAAGEAFF
TRBJ1-2 | . | TRBV6-2/TRBV6-3 | . | 17 | TGTGCCAGCAGTTACTCCAAGGTCACAGGCGCCCGTTATGGCTACACCTTC | CASSYSKVTGARYGYTF
TRBJ2-3 | . | TRBV29-1 | TRBD1 | 12 | TGCAGCGCCGGGACAGGGGCAGATACGCAGTATTTT | CSAGTGADTQYF
TRBJ1-4 | . | TRBV9 | . | 16 | TGTGCCAGCAGCGTAGCAGGGTTGGCAACTAATGAAAAACTGTTTTTT | CASSVAGLATNEKLFF
TRBJ1-3 | . | TRBV27 | . | 14 | TGTGCCAGCAGTCCGGGTTTCTCTGGAAACACCATATATTTT | CASSPGFSGNTIYF
TRBJ2-2 | . | TRBV9 | TRBD1 | 15 | TGTGCCAGCAGTTCGGACAGGGGACCCACCGGGGAGCTGTTTTTT | CASSSDRGPTGELFF
TRBJ2-1 | . | TRBV5-1 | TRBD2 | 14 | TGCGCCAGCAGCTTGGTGCTAGCGGACAATGAGCAGTTCTTC | CASSLVLADNEQFF
TRBJ2-1 | . | TRBV9 | TRBD1 | 16 | TGTGCCAGCAGCTTCCGATCAGGGGGCCGAGACAATGAGCAGTTCTTC | CASSFRSGGRDNEQFF
TRBJ2-1 | few | TRBV7-3 | . | 13 | TGTGCCAGCAGCTTAATGAGAGACAATGAGCAGTTCTTC | CASSLMRDNEQFF
TRBJ2-3 | . | TRBV30 | TRBD2 | 12 | TGTGCCTGGAGTAGCGGGGCAGATACGCAGTATTTT | CAWSSGADTQYF
TRBJ1-2 | . | TRBV19 | . | 13 | TGTGCCAGTAGTATAAGGGGATCGGGTGGCTACACCTTC | CASSIRGSGGYTF
TRBJ2-7 | . | TRBV24-1 | TRBD1 | 15 | TGTGCCACCAGTGATTCTGGACAGGGCGTCCACGAGCAGTACTTC | CATSDSGQGVHEQYF
TRBJ2-7 | few | TRBV7-6 | TRBD1 | 14 | TGTGCCAGCAGCCGGAGTTACAGGGGCCACGAGCAGTACTTC | CASSRSYRGHEQYF
TRBJ2-6 | . | TRBV2 | . | 14 | TGTGCCAGCAGCGACACATCTGGGGCCAACGTCCTGACTTTC | CASSDTSGANVLTF
TRBJ2-5 | . | TRBV5-1 | TRBD1 | 15 | TGCGCCAGCAGCTCTTACCAGGGGGTTTCAGAGACCCAGTACTTC | CASSSYQGVSETQYF
TRBJ2-2 | . | TRBV7-8 | . | 15 | TGTGCCAGCAGCCCCGGGACTCGAAACACCGGGGAGCTGTTTTTT | CASSPGTRNTGELFF
TRBJ2-7 | . | TRBV3-1/TRBV3-2 | . | 12 | TGTGCCAGCAGCCAAGCCGGGGGCGAGCAGTACTTC | CASSQAGGEQYF
TRBJ2-7 | . | TRBV30 | . | 13 | TGTGCCTGGAGTGTAGGGGCGGGGACCGAGCAGTACTTC | CAWSVGAGTEQYF
TRBJ2-7 | . | TRBV19 | . | 15 | TGTGCCAGTAGCACAGAAGACAGGCCTGGTGGCGAGCAGTACTTC | CASSTEDRPGGEQYF
TRBJ2-7 | few | TRBV2 | . | 16 | TGTGCCAGCAGTGAAAGGAGTCCAGGGCCAACCCACGAGCAGTACTTC | CASSERSPGPTHEQYF
TRBJ2-7 | . | TRBV28 | TRBD2 | 18 | TGTGCCAGCAGTTCCGGGACTAGCGGGGGCCGCCTCTCCTACGAGCAGTACTTC | CASSSGTSGGRLSYEQYF
TRBJ2-7 | . | TRBV27 | . | 16 | TGTGCCAGCAGTCCACCGGGACTGATAAGCTCCTACGAGCAGTACTTC | CASSPPGLISSYEQYF
TRBJ2-7 | . | TRBV12-3/TRBV12-4 | TRBD2 | 13 | TGTGCCAGCAGTCTAAGCGGGAGCTACGAGCAGTACTTC | CASSLSGSYEQYF
TRBJ2-1 | . | TRBV6-5 | TRBD2 | 15 | TGTGCCAGCACACTCGCGGGGGGGCAATTCAATGAGCAGTTCTTC | CASTLAGGQFNEQFF
TRBJ1-1 | . | TRBV19 | . | 13 | TGTGCCAGTAGTCCTTCGGGGAACACTGAAGCTTTCTTT | CASSPSGNTEAFF
TRBJ2-1 | . | TRBV18 | . | 13 | TGTGCCAGCTCAGTCCCCGTTTACAATGAGCAGTTCTTC | CASSVPVYNEQFF
TRBJ1-1 | . | TRBV9 | TRBD1 | 16 | TGTGCCAGCAGCCCGCGTCTCCAGGGGGCGATCGCTGAAGCTTTCTTT | CASSPRLQGAIAEAFF
TRBJ2-2 | . | TRBV29-1 | TRBD1 | 13 | TGCAGCGGGGGACAGGGTAGTAACGGGGAGCTGTTTTTT | CSGGQGSNGELFF
TRBJ1-4 | . | TRBV27 | TRBD1 | 14 | TGTGCCAGCAGTTCCCGGGACAGGGCTGAAAAACTGTTTTTT | CASSSRDRAEKLFF
TRBJ2-7 | . | TRBV14 | TRBD1 | 14 | TGTGCCAGCAGCGCCGGGACAGGCTCCTACGAGCAGTACTTC | CASSAGTGSYEQYF
TRBJ2-1 | . | TRBV30 | . | 12 | TGTGCCTGGAGTGTCCGGCGGGGTGAGCAGTTCTTC | CAWSVRRGEQFF
TRBJ2-5 | few | TRBV12-2 | . | 11 | TGTGCAAGTCTTTTATTAGAGACCCAGTACTTC | CASLLLETQYF
TRBJ1-1 | . | TRBV30 | . | 13 | TGTGCCTACAAAACGGGGTCGAACACTGAAGCTTTCTTT | CAYKTGSNTEAFF
TRBJ1-4 | . | TRBV19 | . | 16 | TGTGCCAGTAGAATAACCTCGGGGAGCGCAGGTGAAAAACTGTTTTTT | CASRITSGSAGEKLFF
TRBJ2-3 | . | TRBV4-1 | . | 17 | TGCGCCAGCAGCCAAGATGAACAGGGCGCTAGCACAGATACGCAGTATTTT | CASSQDEQGASTDTQYF
TRBJ2-1 | . | TRBV6-5 | . | 14 | TGTGCCAGCAGGCTACAGGAACCCTACAATGAGCAGTTCTTC | CASRLQEPYNEQFF